Presented here are 24 T cell receptor beta chains from one specimen sequenced in a study of sequential checkpoint blockade in melanoma. Treatment of the sample: randomized to nivolumab then ipilimumab (arm A) or the reverse (arm B). Here immunoSEQ multiplex PCR was the method, and the copy in TCRdb shows in-frame clones only, minus some. The table records approximately 13,000 clones, 52% of them present only once. Sample: CD8+ T cells sorted from blood (inferred from file names), taken from a patient given nivolumab and ipilimumab in sequence. These receptors all stem from a human donor with melanoma.

This clone was observed a few times. This chain uses TRBV27 with TRBJ1-5; D perhaps matches TRBD1 (5 bases). The V end was cut by 2 bases, the J end by 15 bases, with 20 bases between. The CDR3 has 14 amino acids. Germline CDR1 reads MNHEY; CDR2 reads SMNVEV (reference sequence). CDR3 sequence (DNA): TGTGCCAGCAGTTTAGGGGGGATGGTAAGGAAATTGCATTTT. Translation: CASSLGGMVRKLHF.

This clone counts as medium-sized. V is TRBV7-9 and J is TRBJ1-5; 9 nucleotides align to TRBD1. Germline trimming cut 4 bases from V and 5 bases from J; bases unmatched to any gene: 3. This CDR3 has 14 amino acids. CDR1 and CDR2 (germline): SEHNR, FQNEAQ (reference sequence). The CDR3, as DNA: TGTGCCAGCAGCTACGGACAGGGGCATCAGCCCCAGCATTTT. Residues: CASSYGQGHQPQHF.

This rearrangement joins TRBV5-3 to TRBJ2-5; the match to TRBD2 covers 14 bases. TRBV5-3 is designated an ORF whose function remains uncertain. The CDR3 consists of 15 residues. The V gene end was trimmed by 8 bases and the J gene end by 5 bases; junction bases not matched to a gene: 8. This chain's CDR3 is CASSPGLAGVETQYF. CDR3 bases: TGTGCCAGCAGCCCGGGACTAGCGGGAGTGGAGACCCAGTACTTC.

The gene calls are TRBV5-1 and TRBJ1-2, with 10 bases fitting TRBD1. The V gene end was trimmed by 7 bases and the J gene end by 0 bases; junction bases not matched to a gene: 12. The germline CDR1 and CDR2 sequences are SGHRS and YFSETQ. This CDR3 is built from 17 residues. DNA of the CDR3: TGCGCCAGCGCCCGGGGACAGGGGCAACATTCTAACTATGGCTACACCTTC. Translating it yields CASARGQGQHSNYGYTF.

This clone is medium-sized. The chain combines TRBV6-4 with TRBJ2-2; D gene ambiguous. This CDR3 has 13 amino acids. CDR1 and CDR2 (germline): MRHNA, SNTAGT. V was clipped by 3 bases and J by 4 bases, with 6 bases between them. CDR3 sequence: CASSDSSTGELFF. The CDR3 region has the DNA TGTGCCAGCAGTGATTCTAGCACCGGGGAGCTGTTTTTT.

The gene calls are TRBV2 and TRBJ2-7; 10 positions agree with TRBD1. CDR1 and CDR2 from the germline V gene are SNHLY and FYNNEI. The CDR3 spans 15 residues. Germline trimming cut 8 bases from V and 1 base from J; bases unmatched to any gene: 8. The CDR3: CASEPGGQGSYEQYF. CDR3 sequence (DNA): TGTGCCAGCGAACCGGGGGGACAGGGGTCCTACGAGCAGTACTTC.

The chain has TRBV7-9 and TRBJ2-7, with 7 bases fitting TRBD2. V lost 3 bases and J lost 1; bases outside the gene matches: 6. The CDR3 is 15 amino acids. The germline V gene has CDR1 SEHNR and CDR2 FQNEAQ (reference sequence). CDR3 protein: CASSFGTGGSYEQYF. In DNA form, the CDR3 reads TGTGCCAGCAGCTTCGGGACGGGGGGTTCCTACGAGCAGTACTTC.

A note on this clone: The sample carries other DNA sequences with the same CDR3. V gene TRBV12-5 combines with J gene TRBJ2-7; perhaps TRBD1 as D (6 bases). Looked up from germline, CDR1 is LGHNT and CDR2 is FRNRAP. The CDR3 sequence is 12 residues long. Trimming removed 3 bases from V and 4 bases from J, with 7 bases in between. The CDR3 sequence: CASGLGGYEQYF. DNA for the CDR3: TGTGCTAGTGGTTTAGGGGGATACGAGCAGTACTTC. Variable domain in full (rest from reference TRBV12-5 and TRBJ2-7): DARVTQTPRHKVTEMGQEVTMRCQPILGHNTVFWYRQTMMQGLELLAYFRNRAPLDDSGMPKDRFSAEMPDATLATLKIQPSEPRDSAVYFCASGLGGYEQYFGPGTRLTVT.

This clone was seen only once. The V call is TRBV6-1, the J call TRBJ2-7; TRBD1 matches 9 bases. The CDR3 runs to 13 residues. J was trimmed by 2 bases and V by 9 bases; bases with no gene match: 5. The germline gives CDR1 MNHNS, CDR2 SASEGT. As DNA, the CDR3 is TGTGCCAGGTCGGGACAGGGAACCTACGAGCAGTACTTC. Translation gives CARSGQGTYEQYF.

This clone appeared a few times. The rearrangement uses TRBV7-9 and TRBJ1-3; TRBD1 matches 9 bases. The trim removed 3 bases at V and 3 bases at J, leaving 6 bases unmatched. The germline gives CDR1 SEHNR, CDR2 FQNEAQ (reference sequence). CDR3 length: 16 amino acids. The CDR3 DNA is TGTGCCAGCAGCTTCGGGACAGGGTTTTTTGGAAACACCATATATTTT. Amino acid sequence: CASSFGTGFFGNTIYF.

The chain employs TRBV27 and TRBJ2-1; D may be TRBD1 (5 bases). Germline assignment: CDR1 MNHEY and CDR2 SMNVEV (reference sequence). This CDR3 comprises 13 residues. The V end was cut by 6 bases, the J end by 7 bases, with 13 bases between. The CDR3: CASRSAGSNEQFF. DNA for the CDR3: TGTGCCAGCAGATCGGCAGGGTCTAATGAGCAGTTCTTC.

A note on this clone: An end of the junction differs from the germline gene, which may be a read error. J is TRBJ1-2 and V is TRBV5-3; 8 bases match TRBD1. TRBV5-3 is given ORF status, its function remaining uncertain. The CDR3 has 15 residues. In nucleotides, the CDR3 is TGTGCCAGCAGCTTGGAGGACAGGGAAAGCTATGGCTACACCTTC. Protein sequence: CASSLEDRESYGYTF.

The rearrangement links TRBV6-1 to TRBJ1-4, with unresolved D. V was cut by 6 bases and J by 8 bases, with 13 bases left in between. The CDR3 is 13 residues long. Germline values: CDR1 MNHNS, CDR2 SASEGT. The DNA for the CDR3 is TGTGCCAGCAGCCGGACTCGGGTGGAAAAACTGTTTTTT. Translated, it gives CASSRTRVEKLFF.

In its sample, this clone was seen a few times. The J gene is TRBJ2-1, the V gene TRBV11-1; D remains ambiguous. CDR1 is SGHAT and CDR2 is FQDESV in the germline V gene (reference sequence). This CDR3 is 13 amino acids long. Trimming stripped 5 bases from V and 5 bases from J, with 10 bases between. The CDR3 DNA reads as TGTGCCAGCAGCCCTTTAATAAACAATGAGCAGTTCTTC. It codes for CASSPLINNEQFF.

This rearrangement joins TRBV29-1 to TRBJ2-2, with 10 bases that match TRBD1. Germline CDR1 SQVTM, CDR2 ANQGSEA. V was clipped by 8 bases and J by 3 bases; unmatched bases: 9. This CDR3 spans 15 amino acids. The CDR3 DNA sequence: TGCAGCATAAGATCCGGGACAGGGGACACCGGGGAGCTGTTTTTT. Its protein is CSIRSGTGDTGELFF.

For this clone: At one boundary the junction diverges from the germline segment, which might be a read error. V and J are TRBV27 and TRBJ2-7, with 10 nucleotides matching TRBD2. The germline V gene has CDR1 MNHEY and CDR2 SMNVEV (reference sequence). The CDR3 sequence is 14 residues long. CDR3 amino acids: CAGSPTSGPYEQYF. Here the CDR3 DNA reads TGTGCCGGCAGTCCGACTAGCGGGCCTTACGAGCAGTACTTC.

The chain is built from TRBV7-3 and TRBJ2-1, with D perhaps TRBD2 (5 bases). V lost 1 base, J lost 9 bases, and 16 bases lay in between. Germline loops: CDR1 SGHTA, CDR2 FQGTGA. The length of the CDR3 is 15 residues. The CDR3 bases are TGTGCCAGCAGCTTAATTCGGGGTAGCCAGAGTGAGCAGTTCTTC. Amino acid sequence: CASSLIRGSQSEQFF.

This clone was seen only once. The junction departs from germline at one end; a sequencing error may be responsible. The genes are TRBV5-3 and TRBJ1-6; 10 bases map to TRBD1. TRBV5-3 is flagged as an ORF with uncertain function. CDR3 length: 14 amino acids. CDR3 in DNA: TGTGCCAGCAGCTGGGACAGGGGATTAGCGCCCCTCCACTTT. Protein sequence: CASSWDRGLAPLHF.

The chain uses TRBV11-3 and TRBJ2-2, with D hard to call. This CDR3 is built from 13 residues. Germline CDR1 SGHNT, CDR2 YENEEA. V was shortened by 0 bases and J by 4 bases, with 3 bases between the two germline ends. The CDR3 sequence is CASSLDSTGELFF. Written as DNA, the CDR3 is TGTGCCAGCAGCTTAGACTCCACCGGGGAGCTGTTTTTT.

This clone was observed a few times. This chain links TRBV4-2 with TRBJ2-1; unclear D gene. V was shortened by 0 bases and J by 6 bases, with 12 bases between the two germline ends. The CDR3 consists of 15 residues. Per germline, CDR1 LGHNA and CDR2 YNFKEQ. The CDR3 DNA sequence: TGTGCCAGCAGCCAAGAAGAAATAACCGGCAATGAGCAGTTCTTC. It encodes CASSQEEITGNEQFF.

The chain carries TRBV25-1 and TRBJ1-2; D is unresolved. The CDR3 sequence is 13 residues long. Germline CDR1 MGHDK, CDR2 SYGVNS. Deletions cut 3 bases from V and 2 bases from J, with 7 bases between. The chain's CDR3 is CASSETQNYGYTF. The CDR3 DNA reads as TGTGCCAGCAGTGAGACACAGAACTATGGCTACACCTTC.

The rearrangement uses TRBV7-9 and TRBJ1-3, with a tentative D call TRBD1 (5 bases). V was clipped by 5 bases and J by 8 bases, with 19 bases between them. The length of the CDR3 is 15 residues. Germline CDR1 and CDR2: SEHNR and FQNEAQ (reference sequence). The CDR3 spells CASSQVGGLWDTIYF. The CDR3 DNA is TGTGCCAGCAGCCAAGTGGGGGGACTGTGGGACACCATATATTTT. Together with reference TRBV7-9 and TRBJ1-3, the CDR3 gives the full variable domain: DTGVSQNPRHKITKRGQNVTFRCDPISEHNRLYWYRQTLGQGPEFLTYFQNEAQLEKSRLLSDRFSAERPKGSFSTLEIQRTEQGDSAMYLCASSQVGGLWDTIYFGEGSWLTVV.

This clone was observed at least ten times. A read error may produce the germline difference seen at one junction end. This chain joins TRBV6-1 and TRBJ2-3; 10 positions match TRBD2. Germline loops: CDR1 MNHNS, CDR2 SASEGT. This CDR3 has 15 amino acids. The CDR3 DNA follows: TGTGCCAGCAGTGAATGGGCTAGCGGGGGCGATAAGCAGTATTTT. Its protein is CASSEWASGGDKQYF.

The rearrangement joins TRBV9 to TRBJ1-2; TRBD1 matches 8 bases. This CDR3 contains 17 residues. The junction had 15 bases not matched to a gene; V was cut back by 0 bases and J by 8 bases. The V gene's germline CDR1 is SGDLS and CDR2 YYNGEE. The CDR3 DNA follows: TGTGCCAGCAGCGTAGATGATGTGGAGACAGGGGTACGCGGCTACACCTTC. Encoded protein: CASSVDDVETGVRGYTF.